The sequence of this T cell receptor beta chain was determined in a study of blood T cell repertoires in COVID-19. Turning to the study itself: T cells, B-cell-depleted T cells, or PBMCs provided the cDNA or gDNA that served as material.

The length of the CDR3 is 15 residues. The germline V gene encodes CDR1 LGHDT and CDR2 YNNKEL (reference sequence). Trimming took 4 bases from V and 4 from J; bases not matched to a gene: 8. Per the study methods: Cell counts per sample came from amplifying reference gene primers. The assay was immunoSEQ multiplex PCR, and TCRdb's table has in-frame clones only and misses some. V and J calls and clone size are copied from that table; D and trimming were computed from the DNA. The sample gives some 460,000 clones, roughly 90% of which show up once; approximately 4.5% is in the top ten. The chain joins TRBV3-1 (or the pseudogene TRBV3-2) to TRBJ2-7, with 9 bases matching TRBD2. The sequencing sample was made of peripheral blood. This clonotype was obtained from a young woman with acute or convalescent COVID-19. CDR3 region: CASSPQRGEWYEQYF. CDR3 coding DNA: TGTGCCAGCAGCCCCCAGCGGGGGGAATGGTACGAGCAGTACTTC.